These T cell receptor beta chains were read from a single sample in a study of technical replicates of blood from a handful of donors. Sequencing used immunoSEQ multiplex PCR; TCRdb keeps in-frame clones, though not all of them. This table holds more than 65,000 clones, around 90% found once. Material for sequencing was T cells isolated from PBMCs. The receptor set was obtained from a human donor in good health. Both conserved end residues are part of each CDR3. The D gene is left open where the match is weak. Clone size is stated in some rows and not others, as once, few, many or a class when expanded.

. TRBJ1-1 13 . TRBV11-3 CASSSGGNTEAFF TGTGCCAGCAGCTCTGGCGGGAACACTGAAGCTTTCTTT
. TRBJ2-7 17 . TRBV4-3 CASSQDYIPVSSYEQYF TGCGCCAGCAGCCAAGATTATATACCGGTTAGCTCCTACGAGCAGTACTTC
. TRBJ2-7 13 . TRBV2 CASRWARSYEQYF TGTGCCAGCCGATGGGCCCGATCCTACGAGCAGTACTTC
once TRBJ2-7 14 TRBD2 TRBV6-1 CASSTGTSPDEQYF TGTGCCAGCAGTACAGGGACTAGCCCGGACGAGCAGTACTTC
. TRBJ2-5 14 . TRBV6-5 CASSYSGQGETQYF TGTGCCAGCAGTTACTCAGGCCAGGGAGAGACCCAGTACTTC
. TRBJ2-3 15 . TRBV27 CASSFSGTLTDTQYF TGTGCCAGCAGTTTTTCCGGGACTCTTACAGATACGCAGTATTTT
. TRBJ2-1 15 . TRBV19 CASSTRRAGTNEQFF TGTGCCAGTAGTACAAGGAGGGCCGGGACCAATGAGCAGTTCTTC
. TRBJ1-5 14 . TRBV2 CASKMAQGGQPQHF TGTGCCAGCAAGATGGCGCAGGGAGGCCAGCCCCAGCATTTT
. TRBJ1-4 14 . TRBV6-5 CASGRLRTNEKLFF TGTGCCAGCGGTCGACTGAGAACTAATGAAAAACTGTTTTTT
. TRBJ2-3 14 . TRBV25-1 CASTGLHDTDTQYF TGTGCCAGTACAGGGCTGCACGACACAGATACGCAGTATTTT
. TRBJ1-5 15 TRBD1 TRBV9 CASSVGQFSNQPQHF TGTGCCAGCAGCGTGGGACAGTTTAGCAATCAGCCCCAGCATTTT
. TRBJ2-7 15 TRBD2 TRBV6-5 CASRPLAGVSYEQYF TGTGCCAGCAGGCCACTAGCGGGAGTGTCCTACGAGCAGTACTTC
. TRBJ2-5 15 TRBD2 TRBV9 CASSVAGLGYETQYF TGTGCCAGCAGCGTAGCTGGACTAGGTTATGAGACCCAGTACTTC
. TRBJ2-7 13 TRBD1 TRBV28 CASSSGQGYEQYF TGTGCCAGCAGTTCGGGACAGGGCTACGAGCAGTACTTC